The present T cell receptor beta chain was sequenced within a study of blood T cell repertoires in COVID-19. Study-wide background: Material from acute and convalescent COVID-19 was sourced from the United States, Italy and Spain.

This clone has only a few counts. Original processing notes: Researchers report that nucleated cell counts were estimated from reference gene primer amplification. This table comes from immunoSEQ multiplex PCR, and its TCRdb copy is limited to in-frame clones, with some not included. V, J and clone size were drawn from that table, and D and trimming were deduced from the DNA. This sample has approximately 25,000 clones, with roughly 71% found just once. The germline V gene has CDR1 LGHNA and CDR2 YSLEER. The V end lost 0 bases, the J end lost 8 bases, and 13 bases lay between the germline ends. The CDR3 consists of 14 residues.

The TCR was taken from a man at least 80 years old with active or convalescent COVID-19. The chain uses TRBV4-3 and TRBJ1-2, with D tentatively TRBD1 (6 bases). Sequencing was performed on peripheral blood. CDR3 sequence reads: CASSQEAGAHGYTF. In DNA form, the CDR3 reads TGCGCCAGCAGCCAAGAGGCAGGGGCGCACGGCTACACCTTC.